Following are 14 T cell receptor beta chains from one sample sequenced in a study of cytomegalovirus exposure and HLA in healthy donors. The repertoire was sequenced with immunoSEQ multiplex PCR; TCRdb's copy has only in-frame clones and lacks some. The sample lists roughly 200,000 clones; 80% to 90% were seen once. Source material: PBMCs. The receptors shown here come from a woman younger than 45 in good health and CMV-seronegative.

The chain recombines TRBV15 with TRBJ2-7, with 7 bases lining up with TRBD1. The germline gives CDR1 LNHNV, CDR2 YYDKDF (reference sequence). The trim removed 5 bases at V and 3 bases at J, leaving 7 bases unmatched. The CDR3 totals 14 residues. CDR3 in DNA: TGTGCCACCAGCTTGGGACAGAGGGACTACGAGCAGTACTTC. It specifies CATSLGQRDYEQYF.

The gene calls are TRBV7-9 and TRBJ2-2; maybe TRBD1 (6 bases). Trimming took 8 bases from V and 7 from J, leaving 17 bases between them. This CDR3 comprises 14 residues. The V gene's germline CDR1 is SEHNR and CDR2 FQNEAQ (reference sequence). The DNA for the CDR3 is TGTGCCAGCTACCAGCCAGGGGAGAGCGGGGAGCTGTTTTTT. Translated, it gives CASYQPGESGELFF.

This chain links TRBV6-6 with TRBJ1-4, with TRBD1 matching over 8 bases. The trim removed 6 bases at V and 1 base at J, leaving 4 bases unmatched. This CDR3 has 15 residues. Looked up from germline, CDR1 is MNHNY and CDR2 is SVGAGI (reference sequence). CDR3 residues: CASSPGQGTNEKLFF. CDR3 sequence (DNA): TGTGCCAGCAGCCCCGGACAGGGAACTAATGAAAAACTGTTTTTT.

This chain uses TRBV5-6 with TRBJ1-4, with D tentatively TRBD1 (5 bases). The V gene's germline CDR1 is SGHDT and CDR2 YYEEEE. CDR3 length: 16 amino acids. Trimming left V 3 bases short and J 3 bases short, with 15 bases between. The CDR3 loop is CASSSLGGDSNEKLFF. The CDR3 coding sequence is TGTGCCAGCAGCTCTTTGGGGGGAGATTCTAATGAAAAACTGTTTTTT.

The chain is built from TRBV9 and TRBJ2-7; maybe TRBD2 (6 bases). V was trimmed by 0 bases and J by 5 bases, leaving 18 bases between them. Germline V gene lookup returns CDR1 SGDLS and CDR2 YYNGEE. This CDR3 is 16 amino acids long. As DNA, the CDR3 is TGTGCCAGCAGCGTAGACCCCTCGCGGGCGGGGAACGAGCAGTACTTC. Amino acid sequence: CASSVDPSRAGNEQYF.

V usage is TRBV5-1 and J usage is TRBJ1-5, with D tentatively TRBD1 (5 bases). The V end was cut by 2 bases, the J end by 4 bases, with 13 bases between. This CDR3 contains 15 residues. Germline CDR1 SGHRS, CDR2 YFSETQ. CDR3 sequence (DNA): TGCGCCAGCAGCTTCGCGCCGGGGGTAAATCAGCCCCAGCATTTT. Its protein is CASSFAPGVNQPQHF.

The chain employs TRBV4-2 and TRBJ2-1, with no clear D. The CDR3 extends over 15 amino acids. Germline V gives CDR1 LGHNA, CDR2 YNFKEQ. Deletions cut 1 base from V and 4 bases from J, with 11 bases between. As DNA, the CDR3 is TGTGCCAGCAGCCAAGGGGCAGACCTATACAATGAGCAGTTCTTC. Residues: CASSQGADLYNEQFF.

The J gene is TRBJ2-7, the V gene TRBV2; perhaps TRBD2 as D (7 bases). The V end lost 6 bases, the J end lost 8 bases, and 20 bases lay between the germline ends. The CDR3 totals 14 residues. Germline loops: CDR1 SNHLY, CDR2 FYNNEI. The CDR3 is CASRKGGTAAKQYF. In DNA, the CDR3 is TGTGCCAGCAGAAAGGGGGGGACCGCGGCGAAGCAGTACTTC.

The chain is built from TRBV30 and TRBJ2-4; 7 bases line up with TRBD2. CDR3 size: 12 residues. The ends lost 4 bases at V and 7 bases at J; junction bases unmatched: 4. Germline V gene lookup returns CDR1 GTSNPN and CDR2 SVGIG (reference sequence). The CDR3 is CAWKVGGNIQYF. In DNA form, the CDR3 reads TGTGCCTGGAAGGTGGGAGGGAACATTCAGTACTTC.

The chain combines TRBV5-6 with TRBJ1-1, with 7 bases aligning to TRBD1. V trimming: 6 bases; J trimming: 4 bases; junction bases outside the gene matches: 12. This CDR3 contains 15 residues. Germline CDR1 SGHDT, CDR2 YYEEEE. The CDR3 DNA reads as TGTGCCAGCAAGTTATATGACAGGGAGGCCACTGAAGCTTTCTTT. This sequence encodes CASKLYDREATEAFF.

This clone occurred once. The chain has TRBV7-9 and TRBJ2-7; 7 positions match TRBD1. This CDR3 spans 15 amino acids. With V trimmed by 1 base and J by 3 bases, 6 bases remained unmatched. Germline assignment: CDR1 SEHNR and CDR2 FQNEAQ (reference sequence). CDR3 bases: TGTGCCAGCAGCTTAGAAGGGGGCGGGTTCTACGAGCAGTACTTC. As protein: CASSLEGGGFYEQYF.

This chain joins TRBV29-1 and TRBJ2-7; a weak D match, TRBD2 (6 bases). The CDR3 is 13 amino acids. V lost 6 bases, J lost 0 bases, and 12 bases lay in between. Germline V gene lookup returns CDR1 SQVTM and CDR2 ANQGSEA. The CDR3 protein is CSVTPGDSYEQYF. CDR3 DNA: TGCAGCGTGACCCCGGGAGACTCCTACGAGCAGTACTTC.

CDR3 sequence reads: CASSPPVDIRETQYF. CDR3 in DNA: TGTGCCAGCTCACCACCGGTCGACATACGGGAGACCCAGTACTTC. The chain employs TRBV18 and TRBJ2-5; no clear D. Deletions cut 0 bases from V and 5 bases from J, with 13 bases between. The CDR3 sequence is 15 residues long. Germline V gene data show CDR1 as KGHSH and CDR2 as LQKENI.

In its sample, this clone was seen a few times. The gene calls are TRBV6-6 and TRBJ1-3; 7 bases fit TRBD1. Looked up from germline, CDR1 is MNHNY and CDR2 is SVGAGI (reference sequence). Germline trimming cut 10 bases from V and 0 bases from J; bases unmatched to any gene: 12. This CDR3 comprises 16 residues. In nucleotides, the CDR3 is TGTGCCACCTTAGGGGGGACAGCCAACTCTGGAAACACCATATATTTT. This gives the protein CATLGGTANSGNTIYF.